This T cell receptor (beta chain) was captured in a study of T cell changes during pregnancy in multiple sclerosis. Profiled with immunoSEQ multiplex PCR; TCRdb holds only in-frame clones, not every one. Of tens of thousands of clones listed, approximately 92% are singletons. CDR1 is SQVTM and CDR2 is ANQGSEA in the germline V gene. The CDR3 loop spans 14 amino acids. Unmatched junction bases numbered 9, after V lost 7 bases and J lost 4 bases. The sequence came from a female donor with multiple sclerosis, enrolled in a pregnancy study. The sample consisted of peripheral blood, taken after pregnancy. The chain has TRBV29-1 and TRBJ1-3; 8 bases match TRBD1. The CDR3 nucleotides are TGCAGCGGGAAAGACGGGACAGGAGGAAACACCATATATTTT. Its protein is CSGKDGTGGNTIYF.